This TCR beta chain was documented in a study of OX40 agonist ivuxolimab in advanced cancers. Germline assignment: CDR1 SGHRS and CDR2 YFSETQ. CDR3 length: 14 amino acids. V shed 4 bases, J shed 7 bases, and the junction held 4 bases outside the gene matches. Here immunoSEQ multiplex PCR was the method, and the copy in TCRdb shows in-frame clones only, minus some. This table holds roughly 88,000 clones, around 87% found once. The material sequenced was CD4+ or CD8+ T cells sorted from blood, taken in a trial of the OX40 agonist ivuxolimab. The TCR sequence derives from an adult with an advanced solid tumor such as melanoma, head and neck, liver or kidney cancer. The chain recombines TRBV5-1 with TRBJ1-4; TRBD1 matches 10 bases. This chain's CDR3 is CASSPGQGGEKLFF. DNA for the CDR3: TGCGCCAGCAGCCCCGGACAGGGGGGTGAAAAACTGTTTTTT.